The rows below give T cell receptor beta chains drawn from one sample of a study of T cell changes during pregnancy in multiple sclerosis. The assay was immunoSEQ multiplex PCR, and TCRdb's table has in-frame clones only and misses some. The table has tens of thousands of clones, 85% to 95% seen once. Specimen: peripheral blood, collected in the third trimester of pregnancy. The receptors were sampled from a female donor with multiple sclerosis, enrolled in a pregnancy study. Both conserved end residues are part of each CDR3. The order of the fields is clone size, D gene, J gene, V gene, CDR3 DNA, CDR3 protein. D genes are given only for firm matches. Clone sizes are given selectively: once, few, many, or a class where the clone is expanded.

>.|.|TRBJ1-1|TRBV18
TGTGCCAGCTCACTGACAGCGTCCCTGGACACTGAAGCTTTCTTT
CASSLTASLDTEAFF
>once|.|TRBJ1-5|TRBV5-5
TGTGCCAGCAGCTTAGGCAGGATGAATAGCAATCAGCCCCAGCATTTT
CASSLGRMNSNQPQHF
>.|TRBD2|TRBJ2-7|TRBV7-9
TGTGCCAGCAGCCCTAAGACTAGCGGGAGCGGGTACGAGCAGTACTTC
CASSPKTSGSGYEQYF
>.|TRBD2|TRBJ2-3|TRBV7-2
TGTGCCAGCAGCTCGGGACTAGCGGGAGCAGATACGCAGTATTTT
CASSSGLAGADTQYF
>.|TRBD2|TRBJ2-7|TRBV4-2
TGTGCCAGCAGCCAAGATATCGAGCGGGGGGTCTACGAGCAGTACTTC
CASSQDIERGVYEQYF
>.|.|TRBJ2-7|TRBV6-5
TGTGCCAGCAGGCAGGGTAGCCACGAGCAGTACTTC
CASRQGSHEQYF
>.|.|TRBJ1-1|TRBV6-5
TGTGCCAGCAGTTACTCGTTTACCGGGGGCACTGAAGCTTTCTTT
CASSYSFTGGTEAFF
>.|.|TRBJ2-5|TRBV30
TGTGCCTGGAGTGTAGCCTCCGGGACCCAGTACTTC
CAWSVASGTQYF
>.|TRBD1|TRBJ2-7|TRBV5-1
TGCGCCAGCAGCGGGACAGCGTCCTACGAGCAGTACTTC
CASSGTASYEQYF
>.|.|TRBJ2-5|TRBV18
TGTGCCAGCTCGTCATACAGGGATGAGACCCAGTACTTC
CASSSYRDETQYF
>.|.|TRBJ2-5|TRBV7-8
TGTGCCAGCAGCGCCCTACTAGAATGGGAGACCCAGTACTTC
CASSALLEWETQYF
>.|.|TRBJ2-7|TRBV7-9
TGTGCCAGCAGCTCCGGACTAAAGGCCTACGAGCAGTACTTC
CASSSGLKAYEQYF
>.|TRBD2|TRBJ2-3|TRBV4-3
TGCGCCAGCAGCCTTGAGACTAGCGGGAGGAAGGGCACAGATACGCAGTATTTT
CASSLETSGRKGTDTQYF
>.|TRBD1|TRBJ2-1|TRBV7-9
TGTGCCAGCAGCTACACACAGGGGGCCGACAATGAGCAGTTCTTC
CASSYTQGADNEQFF
>.|.|TRBJ2-5|TRBV29-1
TGCAGCGTTGAAGAGGGGGGTGGGACCCAGTACTTC
CSVEEGGGTQYF
>.|.|TRBJ2-7|TRBV18
TGTGCCCAAACCTCTTCGAGGGAGCAGTACTTC
CAQTSSREQYF
>.|.|TRBJ2-7|TRBV9
TGTGCCAGCAGCGTAGGTACGGGTTTAGCCTACGAGCAGTACTTC
CASSVGTGLAYEQYF
>once|.|TRBJ1-2|TRBV7-6
TGTGCCAGCACCCTCTACCGTGGGGGCAATGGCTACACCTTC
CASTLYRGGNGYTF
>.|.|TRBJ2-6|TRBV21-1
TGTGCCAGCAGCCTCCGACAGGACCCCAGGGATTGTAATAACTCTGGGGCCAACGTCCTGACTTTC
CASSLRQDPRDCNNSGANVLTF
>.|.|TRBJ2-5|TRBV6-7
TGTGCCAGCCACTGTCACGGATTGGGGCCCCAAGAGACCCAGTACTTC
CASHCHGLGPQETQYF
>.|.|TRBJ2-6|TRBV5-1
TGCGCCAGCAGCTTCGACTCCTCTGGGGCCAACGTCCTGACTTTC
CASSFDSSGANVLTF
>.|.|TRBJ1-1|TRBV9
TGTGCCAGCAGCGAGGGGCCGGGGACACACACTGAAGCTTTCTTT
CASSEGPGTHTEAFF
>.|TRBD2|TRBJ2-7|TRBV7-6
TGTGCCAGCAGCTTAGCAAATGGACTAGCGGGAGCCTACGAGCAGTACTTC
CASSLANGLAGAYEQYF
>.|.|TRBJ1-2|TRBV30
TGTGCCTGGAGTGTACTTCTGGGGCGAAGAGGCTACACCTTC
CAWSVLLGRRGYTF
>once|.|TRBJ2-6|TRBV6-5
TGTGCCAGCAACCAGGCTGGGGCCAACGTCCTGACTTTC
CASNQAGANVLTF
>.|TRBD2|TRBJ2-3|TRBV7-3
TGTGCCAGCAGCATTAGCGGGAGCACAGATACGCAGTATTTT
CASSISGSTDTQYF
>.|TRBD2|TRBJ2-1|TRBV9
TGTGCCAGCAGCAACCGGGACTACCACAATGAGCAGTTCTTC
CASSNRDYHNEQFF
>.|.|TRBJ1-1|TRBV7-2
TGTGCCAGCAGCCCCAGAGGGACTGAAGCTTTCTTT
CASSPRGTEAFF
>.|.|TRBJ2-1|TRBV29-1
TGCAGCGCGGCAGGGGTCGAGCAGTTCTTC
CSAAGVEQFF
>.|TRBD1|TRBJ1-1|TRBV27
TGCCCCCCCGGGACAGGGTGGGACACTGAAGCTTTCTTT
CPPGTGWDTEAFF
>.|.|TRBJ2-3|TRBV29-1
TGCAGCGTTCAGTGGAGGGGCGAGGGAGATACGCAGTATTTT
CSVQWRGEGDTQYF
>.|.|TRBJ1-2|TRBV28
TGTGCCAGCACTCCCATGGGGCCGCGTGGCTACACCTTC
CASTPMGPRGYTF
>.|TRBD2|TRBJ2-3|TRBV7-2
TGTGCCAGCAGCTTCACTAGCGGGAGCAGAACAGATACGCAGTATTTT
CASSFTSGSRTDTQYF
>.|TRBD1|TRBJ2-7|TRBV23-1
TGCGCCAGCAGCCTTTTCCTGGACAGGATTCTCTACGAGCAGTACTTC
CASSLFLDRILYEQYF
>once|.|TRBJ2-7|TRBV30
TGTGCCTGGTCCAGCGTATCCTACGAGCAGTACTTC
CAWSSVSYEQYF
>.|.|TRBJ1-2|TRBV30
TGTGCCTGGAGACTATTTCCTCAGTCTATTCCATTTAACTATGGCTACACCTTC
CAWRLFPQSIPFNYGYTF
>.|.|TRBJ2-3|TRBV28
TGTGCCAGCAGTCGCCCGGTACGAGGGAGGACCTCAGATACGCAGTATTTT
CASSRPVRGRTSDTQYF
>.|.|TRBJ2-6|TRBV28
TGTGCCAGCAGTTCCAGACAGATCTCTGGGGCCAACGTCCTGACTTTC
CASSSRQISGANVLTF
>once|.|TRBJ1-2|TRBV16
TGTGCCAGCAGCCCCGGACAGTACTATGGCTACACCTTC
CASSPGQYYGYTF
>.|.|TRBJ2-4|TRBV4-3
TGCGCCAGCACCCCCACACTTCAGGGAAACATTCAGTACTTC
CASTPTLQGNIQYF
>.|.|TRBJ1-1|TRBV9
TGTGCCAGCAGCGTAGGCGGGACCGCGAACACTGAAGCTTTCTTT
CASSVGGTANTEAFF
>.|.|TRBJ1-2|TRBV6-5
TGTGCCAGCAGTTACAGGGGGGAGGGTGGCTACACCTTC
CASSYRGEGGYTF
>few|.|TRBJ1-1|TRBV30
TGTGCCTGGAGTTCTAGGACTGAAGCTTTCTTT
CAWSSRTEAFF
>.|.|TRBJ2-7|TRBV19
TGTGCCAGTAGTCATCAGGGCTACGAGCAGTACTTC
CASSHQGYEQYF
>.|TRBD1|TRBJ2-7|TRBV29-1
TGCAGCTCACATAGGGGGCGGCACGAGCAGTACTTC
CSSHRGRHEQYF
>.|.|TRBJ2-1|TRBV5-1
TGCGCCAGCAGCGGTTTGGTAGCAGAAACCCCCAATGAGCAGTTCTTC
CASSGLVAETPNEQFF
>.|.|TRBJ1-2|TRBV10-3
TGTGCCATCAGTGAGTCTGGGGGCGACTATGGCTACACCTTC
CAISESGGDYGYTF
>.|TRBD1|TRBJ2-5|TRBV4-3
TGCGCCAGCAGCCAGAAGACAGGGAGTCCGGGGACCCAGTACTTC
CASSQKTGSPGTQYF
>.|TRBD1|TRBJ2-7|TRBV28
TGTGCCAGCAGCCCGGGACAGGGGGCGCGGGGCGAGCAGTACTTC
CASSPGQGARGEQYF
>.|TRBD1|TRBJ1-6|TRBV28
TGTGCCAGCAGTTTTACGTCGAGGGGGCAATCGGCCCTCCACTTT
CASSFTSRGQSALHF
>once|.|TRBJ1-2|TRBV14
TGTGCCAGCAGCCAAGATGAGGGCTATGGCTACACCTTC
CASSQDEGYGYTF
>.|.|TRBJ2-3|TRBV6-5
TGTGCCAGCAGTTCCACGGGACTTCTAACAGATACGCAGTATTTT
CASSSTGLLTDTQYF
>.|TRBD2|TRBJ2-1|TRBV6-4
TGTGCCAGCAGTGAGTTGGCTAGCGGGAGTTACAATGAGCAGTTCTTC
CASSELASGSYNEQFF
>.|.|TRBJ2-7|TRBV5-1
TGCGCCAGCAGCTCGGGGGACGGCTACGAGCAGTACTTC
CASSSGDGYEQYF
>.|.|TRBJ2-7|TRBV7-9
TGTGCCAGCAGCTCGACGCCAGGGGAGGGCGAGCAGTACTTC
CASSSTPGEGEQYF
>.|TRBD1|TRBJ1-1|TRBV28
TGTGCCAGCAGTTCCCGGGACAGGGTAAACACTGAAGCTTTCTTT
CASSSRDRVNTEAFF
>once|TRBD2|TRBJ2-5|TRBV4-2
TGTGCCAGCAGCCAGGCGGGAGGACCTTTGGAGACCCAGTACTTC
CASSQAGGPLETQYF